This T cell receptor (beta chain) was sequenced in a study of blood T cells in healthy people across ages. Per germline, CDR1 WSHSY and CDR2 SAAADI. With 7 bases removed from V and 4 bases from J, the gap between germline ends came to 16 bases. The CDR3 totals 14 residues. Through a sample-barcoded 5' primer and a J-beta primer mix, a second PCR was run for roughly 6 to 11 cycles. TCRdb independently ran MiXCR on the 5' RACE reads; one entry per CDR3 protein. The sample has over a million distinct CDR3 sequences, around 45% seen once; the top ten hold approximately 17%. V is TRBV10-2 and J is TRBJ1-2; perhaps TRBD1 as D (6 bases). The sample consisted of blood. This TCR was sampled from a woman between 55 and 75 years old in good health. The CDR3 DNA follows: TGCGCCAGCAAACAGGGAGCTTTGGCCTATGGCTACACCTTC. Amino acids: CASKQGALAYGYTF.